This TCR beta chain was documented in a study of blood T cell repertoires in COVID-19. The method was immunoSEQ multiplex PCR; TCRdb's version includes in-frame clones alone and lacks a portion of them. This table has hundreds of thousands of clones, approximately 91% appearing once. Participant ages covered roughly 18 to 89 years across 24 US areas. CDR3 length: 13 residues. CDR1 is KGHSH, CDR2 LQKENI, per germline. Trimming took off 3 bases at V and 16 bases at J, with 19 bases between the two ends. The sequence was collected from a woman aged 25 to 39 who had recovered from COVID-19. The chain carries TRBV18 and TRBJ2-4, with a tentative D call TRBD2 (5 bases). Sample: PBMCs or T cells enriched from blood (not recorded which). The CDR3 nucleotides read TGTGCCAGCTCACCCCAAAGGCCGGGGTCTTCATACTTC. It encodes CASSPQRPGSSYF.